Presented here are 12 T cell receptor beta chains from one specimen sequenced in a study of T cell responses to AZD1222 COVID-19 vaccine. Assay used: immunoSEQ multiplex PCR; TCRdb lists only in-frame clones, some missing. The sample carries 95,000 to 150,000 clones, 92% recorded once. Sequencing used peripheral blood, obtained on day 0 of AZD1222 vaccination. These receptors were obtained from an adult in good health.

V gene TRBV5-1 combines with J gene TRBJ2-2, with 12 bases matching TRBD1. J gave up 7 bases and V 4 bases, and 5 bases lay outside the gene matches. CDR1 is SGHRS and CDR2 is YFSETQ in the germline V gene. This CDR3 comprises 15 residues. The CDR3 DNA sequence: TGCGCCAGCAGCAGGGGACAGGGGGCAATCGGGGAGCTGTTTTTT. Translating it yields CASSRGQGAIGELFF.

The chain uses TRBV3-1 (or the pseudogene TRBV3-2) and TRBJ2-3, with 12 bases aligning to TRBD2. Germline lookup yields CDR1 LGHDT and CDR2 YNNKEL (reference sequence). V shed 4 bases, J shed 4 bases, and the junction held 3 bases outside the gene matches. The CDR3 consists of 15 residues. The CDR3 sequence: CASSLLAGGSDTQYF. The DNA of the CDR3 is TGTGCCAGCAGCCTACTAGCGGGAGGTTCAGATACGCAGTATTTT.

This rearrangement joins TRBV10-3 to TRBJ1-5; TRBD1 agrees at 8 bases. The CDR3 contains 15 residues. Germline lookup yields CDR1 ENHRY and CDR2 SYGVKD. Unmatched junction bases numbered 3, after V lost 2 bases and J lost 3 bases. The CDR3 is CAISETGGNNQPQHF. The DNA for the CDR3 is TGTGCCATCAGTGAGACAGGGGGGAACAATCAGCCCCAGCATTTT.

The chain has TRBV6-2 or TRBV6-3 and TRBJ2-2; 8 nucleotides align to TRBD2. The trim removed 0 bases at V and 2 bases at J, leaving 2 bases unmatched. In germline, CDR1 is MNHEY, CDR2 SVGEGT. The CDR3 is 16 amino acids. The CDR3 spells CASSYSSGINTGELFF. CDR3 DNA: TGTGCCAGCAGTTACTCTAGCGGGATCAACACCGGGGAGCTGTTTTTT.

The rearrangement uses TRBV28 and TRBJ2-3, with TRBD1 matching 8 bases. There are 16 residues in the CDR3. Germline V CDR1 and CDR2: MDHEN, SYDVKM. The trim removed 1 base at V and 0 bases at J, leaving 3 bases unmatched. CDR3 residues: CASSLSAGGSTDTQYF. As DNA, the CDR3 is TGTGCCAGCAGTTTATCGGCAGGGGGCAGCACAGATACGCAGTATTTT. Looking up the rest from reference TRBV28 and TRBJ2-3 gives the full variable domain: DVKVTQSSRYLVKRTGEKVFLECVQDMDHENMFWYRQDPGLGLRLIYFSYDVKMKEKGDIPEGYSVSREKKERFSLILESASTNQTSMYLCASSLSAGGSTDTQYFGPGTRLTVL.

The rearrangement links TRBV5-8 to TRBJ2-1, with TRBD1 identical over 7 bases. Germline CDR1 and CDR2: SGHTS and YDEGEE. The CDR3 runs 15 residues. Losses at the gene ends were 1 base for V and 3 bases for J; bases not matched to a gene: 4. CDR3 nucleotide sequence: TGTGCCAGCAGCTTGAGAGGGGGCCTCTACAATGAGCAGTTCTTC. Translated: CASSLRGGLYNEQFF.

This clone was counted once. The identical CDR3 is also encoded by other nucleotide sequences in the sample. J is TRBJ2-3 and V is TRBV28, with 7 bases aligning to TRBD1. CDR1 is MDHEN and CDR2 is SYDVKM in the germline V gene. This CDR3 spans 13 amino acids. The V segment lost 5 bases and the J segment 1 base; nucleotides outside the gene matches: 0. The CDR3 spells CASSQGGTDTQYF. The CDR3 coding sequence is TGTGCCAGCAGTCAGGGGGGCACAGATACGCAGTATTTT.

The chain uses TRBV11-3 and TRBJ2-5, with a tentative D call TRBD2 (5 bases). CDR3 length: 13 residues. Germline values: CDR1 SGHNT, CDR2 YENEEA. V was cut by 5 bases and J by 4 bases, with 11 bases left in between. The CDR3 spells CASSPRAGETQYF. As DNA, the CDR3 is TGTGCCAGCAGCCCCCGGGCGGGAGAGACCCAGTACTTC. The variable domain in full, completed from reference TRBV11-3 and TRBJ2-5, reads EAGVVQSPRYKIIEKKQPVAFWCNPISGHNTLYWYLQNLGQGPELLIRYENEEAVDDSQLPKDRFSAERLKGVDSTLKIQPAELGDSAVYLCASSPRAGETQYFGPGTRLLVL.

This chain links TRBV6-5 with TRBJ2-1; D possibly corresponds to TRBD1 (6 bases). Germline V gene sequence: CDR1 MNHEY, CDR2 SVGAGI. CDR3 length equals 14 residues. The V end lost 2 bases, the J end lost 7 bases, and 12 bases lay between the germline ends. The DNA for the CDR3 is TGTGCCAGCAGTTACACCGGGACATCGAATGAGCAGTTCTTC. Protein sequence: CASSYTGTSNEQFF.

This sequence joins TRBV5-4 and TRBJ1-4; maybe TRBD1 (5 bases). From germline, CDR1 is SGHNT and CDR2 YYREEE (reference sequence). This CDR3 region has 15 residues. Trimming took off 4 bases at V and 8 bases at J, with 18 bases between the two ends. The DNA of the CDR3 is TGTGCCAGCAGCCCTAGTTCAGGGTCACGCGAAAAACTGTTTTTT. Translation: CASSPSSGSREKLFF.

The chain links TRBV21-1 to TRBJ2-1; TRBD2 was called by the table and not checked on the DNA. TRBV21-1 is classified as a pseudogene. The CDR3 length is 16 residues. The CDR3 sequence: CASSKGSSGGYNEQFF. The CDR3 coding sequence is TGTGCCAGCAGCAAAGGTTCGTCCGGAGGATACAATGAGCAGTTCTTC.

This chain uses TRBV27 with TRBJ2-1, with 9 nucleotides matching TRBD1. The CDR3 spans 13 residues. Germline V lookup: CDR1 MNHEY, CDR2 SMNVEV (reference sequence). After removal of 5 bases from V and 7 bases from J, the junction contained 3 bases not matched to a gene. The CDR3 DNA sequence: TGTGCCAGCAGTGAGGACAGGGGTAATGAGCAGTTCTTC. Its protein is CASSEDRGNEQFF.